The clone carrying this T cell receptor (beta chain) was recorded a few times. This entry is derived from a study of blood T cell repertoires in COVID-19. Produced via immunoSEQ multiplex PCR; TCRdb's table is partial and in-frame only. The data show about 290,000 clones, 89% seen once. Looked up from germline, CDR1 is SNHLY and CDR2 is FYNNEI. The ends lost 3 bases at V and 7 bases at J; junction bases unmatched: 3. The CDR3 runs to 14 residues. Sequencing used PBMCs or T cells enriched from blood (not recorded which). This clonotype originated in a middle-aged woman who had recovered from COVID-19. This chain connects TRBV2 to TRBJ1-6, with 7 nucleotides matching TRBD1. The CDR3 coding sequence is TGTGCCAGCAGTGAGCAGGGGGGAAATTCACCCCTCCACTTT. Protein product: CASSEQGGNSPLHF.